One T cell receptor beta chain is described in this entry. Antigen specificity is unknown. The junction departs from germline at one end; a sequencing error may be responsible. Per the germline V gene, CDR1 is SGHNT and CDR2 is YYREEE (reference sequence). CDR3 length equals 14 residues. This sample is drawn from a study of cytomegalovirus exposure and HLA in healthy donors. About the study: Unique TCR beta sequences numbering 117 million came from approximately 180 million T cells in an earlier analysis. Assignment to the Caucasian-associated ancestry cluster applied to around 82% of the roughly 420 genotyped donors.

Whole-study findings and limits: The study found most TCR sequences rare, yet found some public TCRs in many donors. Reported findings show TCR beta sequences accurately forecast HLA-A and HLA-B alleles in most subjects.

With 60 Vbeta and 13 Jbeta primers, the PCR was carried out. Libraries were prepared by immunoSEQ multiplex PCR; TCRdb keeps only in-frame clonotypes and omits some of them. Found here are under 100,000 clones; the top ten clones hold 3.4%. Sample: PBMCs. This TCR was sampled from a woman younger than 45 in good health and CMV-seronegative. The chain has TRBV5-4 and TRBJ2-7; 9 bases align to TRBD2. As DNA, the CDR3 is TGTGCCAGCAGCTGGGAGCGGGAGGCCTACAAGCAGTACTTC. It encodes CASSWEREAYKQYF.